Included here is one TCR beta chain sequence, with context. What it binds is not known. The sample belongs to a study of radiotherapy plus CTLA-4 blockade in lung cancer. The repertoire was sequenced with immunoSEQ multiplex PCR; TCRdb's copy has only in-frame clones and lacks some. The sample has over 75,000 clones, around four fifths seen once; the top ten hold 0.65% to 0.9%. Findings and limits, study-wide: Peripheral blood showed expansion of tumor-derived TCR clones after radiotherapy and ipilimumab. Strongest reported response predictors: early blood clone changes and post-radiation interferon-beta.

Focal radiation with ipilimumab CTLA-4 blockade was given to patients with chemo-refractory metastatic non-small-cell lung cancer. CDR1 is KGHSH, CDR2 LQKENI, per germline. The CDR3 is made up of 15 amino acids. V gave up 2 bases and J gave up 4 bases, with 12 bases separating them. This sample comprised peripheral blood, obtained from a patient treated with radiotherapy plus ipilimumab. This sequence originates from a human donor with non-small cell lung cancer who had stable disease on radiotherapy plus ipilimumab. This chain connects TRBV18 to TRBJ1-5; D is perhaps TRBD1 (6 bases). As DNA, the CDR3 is TGTGCCAGCTCACCATCGACAGGCGAAAATCAGCCCCAGCATTTT. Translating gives CASSPSTGENQPQHF.